The 21 T cell receptor beta chains reported below all come from one sample, sequenced in a study of T cells in Graves' hyperthyroidism and ophthalmopathy. Amplification of TCR beta CDR3 regions was performed using RNA transcripts as template. Researchers ran a first-round RT-PCR on the TCR CDR3 using the HTBI primer set. One entry per CDR3 protein, called by TCRdb with MiXCR from the multiplex PCR reads. The sample lists hundreds of thousands of distinct CDR3 sequences; 38% were seen once. Sample: blood. The receptors derive from a man younger than 35 with Graves' hyperthyroidism.

This chain links TRBV20-1 with TRBJ2-2; 14 nucleotides match TRBD2. The CDR3 spans 13 residues. Germline V gives CDR1 DFQATT, CDR2 SNEGSKA (reference sequence). This chain's CDR3 is CSAGLAGAGELFF. The CDR3 nucleotides read TGCAGCGCGGGACTAGCGGGAGCCGGGGAGCTGTTTTTT.

This clonotype was detected ten times or more. One junction end does not reproduce the germline sequence, and a read error may be involved. This chain connects TRBV5-1 to TRBJ1-6; TRBD1 matches at 9 bases. Germline V gene data show CDR1 as SGHRS and CDR2 as YFSETQ. This CDR3 is 15 amino acids long. The CDR3 reads CASSLTGTGNSPLHF. DNA for the CDR3: TGTGCCAGCAGCCTAACCGGGACAGGGAATTCACCCCTCCACTTT.

In its sample, this clonotype was seen many times. V usage is TRBV25-1 and J usage is TRBJ1-5, with D possibly TRBD1 on 5 matching bases. The germline V gene has CDR1 MGHDK and CDR2 SYGVNS. V gave up 5 bases and J gave up 2 bases, with 13 bases separating them. The CDR3 sequence is 15 residues long. CDR3 coding DNA: TGTGCCAGCAGTTCGGGGGGAGGGGGCAATCAGCCCCAGCATTTT. Protein product: CASSSGGGGNQPQHF.

The chain uses TRBV20-1 and TRBJ2-2; the D gene is possibly TRBD2 (6 bases). The V end was cut by 1 base, the J end by 7 bases, with 7 bases between. Germline values: CDR1 DFQATT, CDR2 SNEGSKA (reference sequence). CDR3 size: 12 residues. The CDR3: CSARVGGGELFF. In nucleotides, the CDR3 is TGCAGTGCTAGAGTCGGGGGCGGGGAGCTGTTTTTT.

The chain uses TRBV6-5 and TRBJ2-5; 7 nucleotides agree with TRBD1. The V and J ends lost 7 bases and 4 bases, in that order; junction bases with no gene match: 6. The CDR3 spans 13 residues. The V gene's germline CDR1 is MNHEY and CDR2 SVGAGI. CDR3 DNA sequence: TGTGCCAGCACTCCGACAGGGTCAGAGACCCAGTACTTC. This sequence encodes CASTPTGSETQYF.

This chain links TRBV20-1 with TRBJ2-2; D is possibly TRBD2 (6 bases). Deletions cut 3 bases from V and 9 bases from J, with 11 bases between. The CDR3 consists of 12 residues. Germline CDR1 and CDR2: DFQATT and SNEGSKA (reference sequence). The CDR3, as DNA: TGCAGTGCTAGCGGGGGAGAACGGGAGCTGTTTTTT. This gives the protein CSASGGERELFF.

Regarding this clonotype: With a much larger clone just one base away, this may be a read error. The genes are TRBV19 and TRBJ1-1; D possibly corresponds to TRBD1 (5 bases). With 5 bases removed from V and 1 base from J, the gap between germline ends came to 17 bases. This CDR3 has 16 residues. In germline, CDR1 is LNHDA, CDR2 SQIVND (reference sequence). The CDR3 spells CASSLIRDGPNTEAFF. The CDR3 DNA sequence: TGTGCCAGTAGTCTCATCAGGGACGGGCCGAACACTGAAGCTTTCTTT.

This clonotype has a handful of counts. The chain has TRBV6-1 and TRBJ1-6, with D maybe TRBD1 (5 bases). Germline V gene lookup returns CDR1 MNHNS and CDR2 SASEGT. The germline V and J ends were trimmed by 2 bases and 4 bases, with 12 bases remaining between them. The CDR3 has 16 residues. CDR3 bases: TGTGCCAGCAGTGAAATGGCAGGGACTTATAATTCACCCCTCCACTTT. Translation gives CASSEMAGTYNSPLHF.

This clonotype was seen many times. The gene calls are TRBV29-1 and TRBJ2-2; 8 positions match TRBD1. The CDR3 contains 13 residues. Germline assignment: CDR1 SQVTM and CDR2 ANQGSEA. V lost 4 bases to trimming and J lost 7 bases; unmatched junction nucleotides: 5. The CDR3 is CSVGNRGNGELFF. As DNA, the CDR3 is TGCAGCGTTGGAAACAGGGGGAACGGGGAGCTGTTTTTT.

This clonotype turned up a few times. The chain recombines TRBV7-2 with TRBJ1-6; D not certain. This CDR3 is built from 14 residues. Germline values: CDR1 SGHTA, CDR2 FQGNSA. Trimming left V 7 bases short and J 0 bases short, with 7 bases between. The CDR3 sequence: CASMESSYNSPLHF. The CDR3 DNA follows: TGTGCCAGCATGGAGAGCTCCTATAATTCACCCCTCCACTTT.

This clonotype was observed a handful of times. Germline is not matched at one junction end, which may reflect a read error. The genes are TRBV5-1 and TRBJ1-1; D gene uncertain. This CDR3 is built from 14 residues. Per germline, CDR1 SGHRS and CDR2 YFSETQ. CDR3 protein: CASSFPGEITEAFF. CDR3 sequence (DNA): TGTGCCAGCAGCTTCCCAGGTGAGATCACTGAAGCTTTCTTT.

Ten or more counts support this clonotype. The chain recombines TRBV10-2 with TRBJ2-5; D remains unclear. Trimming took 4 bases from V and 2 from J, leaving 8 bases between them. CDR1 and CDR2 (germline): WSHSY, SAAADI. The CDR3 has 13 amino acids. The CDR3 loop is CASSAVSQETQYF. In DNA form, the CDR3 reads TGCGCCAGCAGTGCGGTCAGTCAAGAGACCCAGTACTTC.

The CDR3 DNA follows: TGTGCCAGCAGCTTCAGGGGCGAAGCTTTCTTT. It codes for CASSFRGEAFF. This rearrangement joins TRBV7-2 to TRBJ1-1, with D perhaps matching TRBD1 (6 bases). This CDR3 comprises 11 residues. CDR1 is SGHTA and CDR2 is FQGNSA in the germline V gene. The germline V and J ends were trimmed by 3 bases and 8 bases, with 7 bases remaining between them.

This sequence joins TRBV10-2 and TRBJ1-6, with a possible D match to TRBD1 (6 bases). Germline V CDR1 and CDR2: WSHSY, SAAADI. V lost 5 bases and J lost 3, with 11 bases in between. The CDR3 extends over 15 amino acids. The CDR3 here is CASSPQGHYNSPLHF. DNA of the CDR3: TGCGCCAGCAGTCCACAGGGACACTATAATTCACCCCTCCACTTT.

The chain links TRBV7-2 to TRBJ1-3; no clear D gene. Trimming stripped 1 base from V and 1 base from J, with 8 bases between. CDR3 size: 15 residues. Germline CDR1 and CDR2: SGHTA and FQGNSA. The CDR3 is CASSLELTSGNTIYF. As DNA, the CDR3 is TGTGCCAGCAGCTTAGAACTGACTTCTGGAAACACCATATATTTT.

This clonotype was detected ten times or more. J is TRBJ1-5 and V is TRBV10-3; 8 nucleotides align to TRBD1. Trimming at V came to 3 bases and at J to 4 bases, leaving 5 bases not matched to a gene. This CDR3 contains 15 residues. Germline CDR1 is ENHRY and CDR2 is SYGVKD. DNA of the CDR3: TGTGCCATCAGTGAATCAGGACAGGGAAATCAGCCCCAGCATTTT. This gives the protein CAISESGQGNQPQHF.

This clonotype occurred many times. The rearrangement joins TRBV29-1 to TRBJ1-5; D is unresolved. V dropped 4 bases and J dropped 3 bases, with 10 bases sitting between them. The CDR3 extends over 13 amino acids. Germline lookup yields CDR1 SQVTM and CDR2 ANQGSEA. The CDR3 here is CSVVGGINQPQHF. For the CDR3, the DNA is TGCAGCGTTGTGGGAGGGATCAATCAGCCCCAGCATTTT. The entire variable domain, with the rest obtained from reference TRBV29-1 and TRBJ1-5, is as follows: SAVISQKPSRDICQRGTSLTIQCQVDSQVTMMFWYRQQPGQSLTLIATANQGSEATYESGFVIDKFPISRPNLTFSTLTVSNMSPEDSSIYLCSVVGGINQPQHFGDGTRLSIL.

Details on this clonotype: One end of the junction fails to match germline, which may point to a read error. This chain joins TRBV10-2 and TRBJ1-1, with TRBD1 as a possible D gene (6 bases). The CDR3 spans 14 residues. Germline V lookup: CDR1 WSHSY, CDR2 SAAADI. CDR3 coding DNA: TGCGCCAGCAGTGTGGACAGCATGAACGCTGAAGCTTTCTTT. It yields the protein CASSVDSMNAEAFF.

Only a few counts were recorded for this clonotype. The chain recombines TRBV20-1 with TRBJ2-5; TRBD1 might be the D (6 bases). Deletions cut 5 bases from V and 4 bases from J, with 11 bases between. The germline V gene has CDR1 DFQATT and CDR2 SNEGSKA (reference sequence). This CDR3 is 12 amino acids long. The CDR3 spells CSALQGTETQYF. The CDR3 DNA reads as TGCAGTGCTCTACAGGGTACAGAGACCCAGTACTTC.

This clonotype was seen ten or more times. The chain uses TRBV2 and TRBJ2-6; D not certain. The CDR3 is made up of 14 amino acids. Germline lookup yields CDR1 SNHLY and CDR2 FYNNEI. The V gene lost 5 bases and the J gene lost 3 bases, with 8 bases spanning the gap. The CDR3 region has the DNA TGTGCCAGCAGTTATACTGGTGGGGCCAACGTCCTGACTTTC. As protein: CASSYTGGANVLTF.

V is TRBV10-3 and J is TRBJ1-1; no clear D. V lost 11 bases to trimming and J lost 0 bases, with 16 bases between them. Germline CDR1 ENHRY, CDR2 SYGVKD. The CDR3 has 14 amino acids. CDR3 amino acids: CAGEGWTMNTEAFF. The CDR3 nucleotides are TGTGCCGGGGAGGGATGGACCATGAACACTGAAGCTTTCTTT.